Each of the 23 T cell receptor beta chains below was sequenced from the same sample in a study of T cell repertoires in cytomegalovirus infection. A single record per CDR3 protein comes from TCRdb applying MiXCR to the reads. Of about 160,000 distinct CDR3 sequences listed, 15% to 20% were seen once; the top ten hold roughly 20%. Input material: CD8+ T cells from PBMCs. Receptor source: a human donor in good health (CMV status not recorded). Some clones in this sample may be carry-over from other donors' samples.

This clonotype appeared many times. This sequence joins TRBV6-2 or TRBV6-3 and TRBJ2-1; 8 bases map to TRBD1. CDR1 MNHEY and CDR2 SVGEGT come from the germline V gene. Germline trimming cut 0 bases from V and 0 bases from J; bases unmatched to any gene: 13. The CDR3 is made up of 20 amino acids. CDR3 residues: CASSYSRDRTNPSSYNEQFF. CDR3 bases: TGTGCCAGCAGTTACTCTCGGGACAGGACAAACCCTAGCTCCTACAATGAGCAGTTCTTC.

This clonotype was found a few times. The genes are TRBV5-4 and TRBJ2-1; 8 bases match TRBD2. V lost 1 base, J lost 10 bases, and 10 bases stayed unmatched. The CDR3 has 15 residues. CDR1 SGHNT and CDR2 YYREEE come from the germline V gene (reference sequence). CDR3 nucleotides: TGTGCCAGCAGCTTGTGGAGCGGGAGCTTTGGGGAGCAGTTCTTC. Translated: CASSLWSGSFGEQFF.

The chain joins TRBV7-9 to TRBJ1-1; possible D gene TRBD1, 6 bases. The CDR3 is 12 amino acids. V lost 5 bases and J 7 bases, leaving 11 bases between the germline ends. Germline V gene data show CDR1 as SEHNR and CDR2 as FQNEAQ (reference sequence). CDR3 bases: TGTGCCAGCAGCCGCGGGGGCGATGAAGCTTTCTTT. Amino acid sequence: CASSRGGDEAFF.

This clonotype was counted between two and nine times. The chain employs TRBV6-6 and TRBJ2-1; no definite D call. V lost 2 bases to trimming and J lost 9 bases, with 11 bases between them. CDR1 and CDR2 from the germline V gene are MNHNY and SVGAGI (reference sequence). This CDR3 region has 13 residues. CDR3 residues: CASSYARTTEQFF. The CDR3 bases are TGTGCCAGCAGTTACGCGAGGACCACTGAGCAGTTCTTC.

The J gene is TRBJ1-5, the V gene TRBV20-1; the match to TRBD1 covers 11 bases. Trimming at V came to 2 bases and at J to 7 bases, leaving 16 bases not matched to a gene. The CDR3 is 18 residues long. The germline V gene has CDR1 DFQATT and CDR2 SNEGSKA (reference sequence). Here the CDR3 reads CSARPDGQGAGVWQPQHF. The CDR3 DNA reads TGCAGTGCTAGACCCGACGGACAGGGGGCCGGAGTCTGGCAGCCCCAGCATTTT.

The chain couples TRBV15 to TRBJ2-5; D unresolved. The CDR3 loop spans 12 amino acids. Trimming removed 0 bases at V and 6 bases at J, with 5 bases between. Germline V gives CDR1 LNHNV, CDR2 YYDKDF (reference sequence). The CDR3 sequence: CATSRDMKTQYF. As DNA, the CDR3 is TGTGCCACCAGCAGAGATATGAAGACCCAGTACTTC. The full variable domain, with the rest looked up from reference TRBV15 and TRBJ2-5, is DAMVIQNPRYQVTQFGKPVTLSCSQTLNHNVMYWYQQKSSQAPKLLFHYYDKDFNNEADTPDNFQSRRPNTSFCFLDIRSPGLGDTAMYLCATSRDMKTQYFGPGTRLLVL.

This clonotype has a handful of counts. This sequence joins TRBV6-8 and TRBJ2-1, with 8 bases identical to TRBD2. The V and J ends lost 7 bases and 4 bases, in that order; junction bases with no gene match: 3. The length of the CDR3 is 13 residues. CDR1 is MNHGY and CDR2 is SAAAGT in the germline V gene. CDR3: CASNPGGYNEQFF. The CDR3 region has the DNA TGTGCCAGCAACCCGGGAGGGTACAATGAGCAGTTCTTC.

This clonotype was counted many times. The chain uses TRBV19 and TRBJ1-5; the D gene is possibly TRBD1 (5 bases). The CDR3 is 17 amino acids. Germline V lookup: CDR1 LNHDA, CDR2 SQIVND (reference sequence). The ends were cut back, 3 bases at V and 2 bases at J, with 17 bases in the middle. The CDR3 bases are TGTGCCAGTAGTATCCGGGACCGTCGGATAGGCAATCAGCCCCAGCATTTT. Translating gives CASSIRDRRIGNQPQHF.

At least ten counts were recorded for this clonotype. The chain links TRBV7-2 to TRBJ2-1; D gene unclear. CDR1 is SGHTA and CDR2 is FQGNSA in the germline V gene. Trimming shortened V by 5 bases and J by 4 bases, and 9 bases separated the two germline ends. The CDR3 is made up of 13 amino acids. The CDR3 is CASSPLGYNEQFF. CDR3 DNA sequence: TGTGCCAGCAGCCCCCTGGGATACAATGAGCAGTTCTTC. The whole variable domain, remainder taken from reference TRBV7-2 and TRBJ2-1, is GAGVSQSPSNKVTEKGKDVELRCDPISGHTALYWYRQSLGQGLEFLIYFQGNSAPDKSGLPSDRFSAERTGGSVSTLTIQRTQQEDSAVYLCASSPLGYNEQFFGPGTRLTVL.

This clonotype turned up a few times. V and J are TRBV5-1 and TRBJ2-2; 7 positions match TRBD1. With V trimmed by 4 bases and J by 6 bases, 12 bases remained unmatched. This CDR3 contains 16 residues. The germline gives CDR1 SGHRS, CDR2 YFSETQ. In DNA, the CDR3 is TGCGCCAGCAGCCCCCCTGACAGGGCCTTGGCCGGGGAGCTGTTTTTT. It specifies CASSPPDRALAGELFF.

This chain links TRBV28 with TRBJ2-7, with 7 bases matching TRBD2. V was clipped by 2 bases and J by 0 bases; unmatched bases: 4. This CDR3 comprises 15 residues. Germline V gene data show CDR1 as MDHEN and CDR2 as SYDVKM. CDR3 in amino acids: CASSLRLAASYEQYF. CDR3 bases: TGTGCCAGCAGTTTACGGCTAGCGGCCTCCTACGAGCAGTACTTC.

This clonotype was seen repeatedly, ten times or more. The chain uses TRBV7-2 and TRBJ2-5; D gene ambiguous. Looked up from germline, CDR1 is SGHTA and CDR2 is FQGNSA. V was pared by 5 bases and J by 0 bases, with 13 bases between. There are 15 residues in the CDR3. CDR3 sequence reads: CASSPFGRDQETQYF. CDR3 nucleotides: TGTGCCAGCAGCCCCTTCGGACGAGACCAAGAGACCCAGTACTTC. Full variable domain (missing parts from reference TRBV7-2 and TRBJ2-5): GAGVSQSPSNKVTEKGKDVELRCDPISGHTALYWYRQSLGQGLEFLIYFQGNSAPDKSGLPSDRFSAERTGGSVSTLTIQRTQQEDSAVYLCASSPFGRDQETQYFGPGTRLLVL.

The genes are TRBV6-6 and TRBJ2-2, with D uncertain. The V gene lost 6 bases and the J gene lost 8 bases, with 10 bases spanning the gap. The CDR3 is 12 residues long. Germline CDR1 and CDR2: MNHNY and SVGAGI (reference sequence). CDR3: CASSLDRGELFF. CDR3 in DNA: TGTGCCAGCAGCCTAGACCGGGGGGAGCTGTTTTTT.

This chain connects TRBV10-3 to TRBJ2-1; possible D gene TRBD1, 6 bases. V dropped 8 bases and J dropped 0 bases, with 8 bases sitting between them. The CDR3 runs 13 residues. Germline V gene data show CDR1 as ENHRY and CDR2 as SYGVKD. The CDR3 bases are TGTGCCATCGGACAGAGCTCCTACAATGAGCAGTTCTTC. Its protein product is CAIGQSSYNEQFF.

The chain employs TRBV6-5 and TRBJ2-7, with D possibly being TRBD1 (6 bases). The CDR3 spans 15 residues. V lost 6 bases and J lost 3, with 18 bases in between. The germline V gene has CDR1 MNHEY and CDR2 SVGAGI. CDR3 bases: TGTGCCAGCAGCAAATTTCCAGGGGAGAACTACGAGCAGTACTTC. This encodes CASSKFPGENYEQYF.

This sequence joins TRBV7-4 and TRBJ2-7, with 14 positions matching TRBD2. The trim removed 1 base at V and 2 bases at J, leaving 7 bases unmatched. This CDR3 is 18 amino acids long. The germline CDR1 and CDR2 sequences are SGHVT and SQSDAQ. DNA of the CDR3: TGTGCCAGCAGCTTAGATGGACTAGCGGGAGGATGCACCTACGAGCAGTACTTC. Its translation is CASSLDGLAGGCTYEQYF.

V and J are TRBV7-3 and TRBJ2-7; TRBD1 agrees at 8 bases. This CDR3 has 12 amino acids. Trimming at V came to 4 bases and at J to 6 bases, leaving 2 bases not matched to a gene. Germline lookup yields CDR1 SGHTA and CDR2 FQGTGA. CDR3 amino acids: CASSSDRGEQYF. CDR3 coding DNA: TGTGCCAGCAGCTCAGACAGGGGCGAGCAGTACTTC.

In its sample, this clonotype was seen a few times. The chain couples TRBV15 to TRBJ1-2; the D is unclear. This CDR3 has 14 residues. Between the trimmed V and J ends, which lost 0 bases and 3 bases, there was a span of 8 bases. Germline lookup yields CDR1 LNHNV and CDR2 YYDKDF (reference sequence). This chain's CDR3 is CATSREGGHYGYTF. Here the CDR3 DNA reads TGTGCCACCAGCAGAGAGGGCGGACACTATGGCTACACCTTC.

This clonotype turned up a few times. This chain joins TRBV6-2 or TRBV6-3 and TRBJ2-7, with TRBD2 matching 8 bases. V shed 6 bases and J 0 bases; nucleotides not matched to a gene: 4. Germline CDR1 and CDR2: MNHEY and SVGEGT. The CDR3 totals 14 residues. CDR3 nucleotide sequence: TGTGCCAGCAGGGCCGCGGGAGGCTCCTACGAGCAGTACTTC. It yields the protein CASRAAGGSYEQYF.

This clonotype occurred a few times. The rearrangement joins TRBV7-2 to TRBJ2-7, with 9 bases fitting TRBD1. This CDR3 is 14 amino acids long. Germline V gene lookup returns CDR1 SGHTA and CDR2 FQGNSA. Germline trimming cut 5 bases from V and 3 bases from J; bases unmatched to any gene: 5. CDR3 amino acids: CASSGGTGNYEQYF. Written as DNA, the CDR3 is TGTGCCAGCAGCGGCGGGACAGGGAACTACGAGCAGTACTTC.

There are a few counts of this clonotype. This rearrangement joins TRBV12-3 or TRBV12-4 to TRBJ2-7; possible D gene TRBD2, 5 bases. V was clipped by 6 bases and J by 5 bases, with 17 bases between them. The CDR3 has 14 residues. The CDR3 nucleotides read TGTGCCAGCAGGAAAGGATCGCCGGGGAACGAGCAGTACTTC. Residues: CASRKGSPGNEQYF.

This rearrangement joins TRBV7-2 to TRBJ1-6, with a weak D call TRBD1 (6 bases). The CDR3 length is 12 residues. The germline V gene encodes CDR1 SGHTA and CDR2 FQGNSA. V was pared by 3 bases and J by 14 bases, with 11 bases between. The CDR3 DNA reads TGTGCCAGCAGCTTGGGGGCGGGAGCCCTCCACTTT. This translates into CASSLGAGALHF.

This clonotype was found many times. V gene TRBV7-8 combines with J gene TRBJ2-1; D is ambiguous. V lost 3 bases and J lost 6, with 9 bases in between. CDR1 SGHVS and CDR2 FQNEAQ come from the germline V gene. The CDR3 length is 13 residues. CDR3 DNA sequence: TGTGCCAGCAGCTTGACAAACCGCAATGAGCAGTTCTTC. Residues: CASSLTNRNEQFF. Using reference TRBV7-8 and TRBJ2-1 for the parts outside the CDR3, the full variable domain is GAGVSQSPRYKVAKRGQDVALRCDPISGHVSLFWYQQALGQGPEFLTYFQNEAQLDKSGLPSDRFFAERPEGSVSTLKIQRTQQEDSAVYLCASSLTNRNEQFFGPGTRLTVL.